This TCR beta chain was sequenced for a study of tumor-infiltrating lymphocytes in primary liver carcinoma. The researchers produced TCR beta cDNA from 500 to 550 ng total RNA with a constant-region primer. Libraries for TCR beta were built through three nested multiplex PCR rounds, which together made up a slightly modified ARM-PCR procedure. Rounds one and two of PCR, each of around 9 cycles, were primed with TRBV1-TRBV30 forward primers and a C-beta reverse primer. TCRdb recomputed calls from the multiplex PCR reads with MiXCR, one row per CDR3 protein. The sample includes 70,000 to 95,000 distinct CDR3 sequences, almost 70% of them seen just once. Co-extracted RNA and DNA came from about 19-30 mg of unsorted bulk tissue. Sampling of every tumor involved five separate regions. These included the tumor centre. Overall study findings and caveats: Reduced overlap was seen in tumor-adjacent and tumor-blood pairs versus tumor region pairs. Detection in all five tumor regions applied to only about 7.5-25% of top clones.

This clonotype was seen more than once but under ten times. As yet, its antigen is unknown. This CDR3 has 11 residues. Germline V gene lookup returns CDR1 LNHDA and CDR2 SQIVND (reference sequence). The germline V and J ends were trimmed by 6 bases and 7 bases, with 10 bases remaining between them. V is TRBV19 and J is TRBJ2-7; unclear D gene. This clonotype was obtained from a man aged 35-49 years with primary liver carcinoma and hepatitis B virus infection. Sequences were obtained from liver tumor tissue from sampling region 4. Subset meaning: tumor region T4, right-lateral pole. CDR3 bases: TGTGCCAGTAGGTCCCCTCGGGAGCAGTACTTC. Encoded protein: CASRSPREQYF.